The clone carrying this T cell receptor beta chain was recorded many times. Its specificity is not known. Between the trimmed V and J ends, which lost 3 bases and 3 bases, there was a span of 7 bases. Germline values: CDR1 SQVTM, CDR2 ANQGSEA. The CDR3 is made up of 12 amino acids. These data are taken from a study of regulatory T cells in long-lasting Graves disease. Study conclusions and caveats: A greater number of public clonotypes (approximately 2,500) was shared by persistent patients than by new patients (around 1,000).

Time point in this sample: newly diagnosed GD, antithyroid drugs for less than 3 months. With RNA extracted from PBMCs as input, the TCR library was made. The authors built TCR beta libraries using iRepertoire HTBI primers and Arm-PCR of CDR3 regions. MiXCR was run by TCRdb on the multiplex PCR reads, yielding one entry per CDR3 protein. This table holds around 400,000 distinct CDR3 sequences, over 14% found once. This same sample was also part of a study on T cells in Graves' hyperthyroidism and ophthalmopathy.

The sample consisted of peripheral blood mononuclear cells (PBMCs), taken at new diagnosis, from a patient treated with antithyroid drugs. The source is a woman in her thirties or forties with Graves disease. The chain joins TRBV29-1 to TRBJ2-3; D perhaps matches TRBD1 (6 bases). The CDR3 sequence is CSVDDRTDTQYF. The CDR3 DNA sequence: TGCAGCGTTGATGACAGGACAGATACGCAGTATTTT.